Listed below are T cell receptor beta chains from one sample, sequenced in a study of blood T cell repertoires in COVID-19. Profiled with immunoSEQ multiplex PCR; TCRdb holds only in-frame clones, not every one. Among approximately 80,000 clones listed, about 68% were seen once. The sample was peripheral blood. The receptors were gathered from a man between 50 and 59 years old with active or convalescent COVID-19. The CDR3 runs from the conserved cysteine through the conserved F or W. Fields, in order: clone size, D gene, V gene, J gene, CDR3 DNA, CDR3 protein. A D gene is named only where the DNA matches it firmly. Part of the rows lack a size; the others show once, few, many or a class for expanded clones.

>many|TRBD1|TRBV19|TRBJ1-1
TGTGCCAGTCGAGGGGACAGTTTTGAAGCTTTCTTT
CASRGDSFEAFF
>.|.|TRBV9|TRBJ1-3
TGTGCCAGCAGCCCGGGAGGCCTAGCGAGAAACACCATATATTTT
CASSPGGLARNTIYF
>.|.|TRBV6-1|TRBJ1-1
TGTGCCAGCAGTGAACGGAGGACAGACACTGAAGCTTTCTTT
CASSERRTDTEAFF
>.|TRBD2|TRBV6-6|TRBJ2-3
TGTGCCAGCAGTCCCCGACTAGCGGGGGGGAGCGCAGATACGCAGTATTTT
CASSPRLAGGSADTQYF
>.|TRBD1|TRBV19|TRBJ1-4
TGTGCCAGTAGTTCCACAGGGGTGATTGAAAAACTGTTTTTT
CASSSTGVIEKLFF
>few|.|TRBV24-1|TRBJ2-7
TGTGCCACCAGGGCGGAGCTAGGTCACGAGCAGTACTTC
CATRAELGHEQYF
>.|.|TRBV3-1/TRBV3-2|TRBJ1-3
TGTGCCAGCAGCCAAGGGTGGGGGCAGGTAACCTCTGGAAACACCATATATTTT
CASSQGWGQVTSGNTIYF
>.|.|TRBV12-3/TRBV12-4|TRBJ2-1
TGTGCCAGCAGACCCGACAGCTACAATGAGCAGTTCTTC
CASRPDSYNEQFF
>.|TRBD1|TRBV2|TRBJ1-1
TGTGCCACCAACAGGGGGCTTGGCACTGAAGCTTTCTTT
CATNRGLGTEAFF
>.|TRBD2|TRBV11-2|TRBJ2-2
TGTGCCAGCAGCTTTAGCGGGGGGGCCGACACCGGGGAGCTGTTTTTT
CASSFSGGADTGELFF
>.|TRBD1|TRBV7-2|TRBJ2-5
TGTGCCAGCAGCACCTCCGACAGGGGCAGAGAGACCCAGTACTTC
CASSTSDRGRETQYF
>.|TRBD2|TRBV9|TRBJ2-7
TGTGCCAGCAGCGTAGCTACTAGCGGGGTCGAGCAGTACTTC
CASSVATSGVEQYF
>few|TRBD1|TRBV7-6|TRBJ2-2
TGTGCCAGCAGCGACGCCGGGACAGGGAACACCGGGGAGCTGTTTTTT
CASSDAGTGNTGELFF
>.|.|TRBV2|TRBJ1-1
TGTGCCATGCGGAAGGGGCCCACTGAAGCTTTCTTT
CAMRKGPTEAFF
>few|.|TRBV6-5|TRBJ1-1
TGTGCCGCCATGAAACAGGGAATGAACACTGAAGCTTTCTTT
CAAMKQGMNTEAFF
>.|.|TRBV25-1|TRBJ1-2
TGTGCCAGCACCCGACAGGAGAACTATGGCTACACCTTC
CASTRQENYGYTF
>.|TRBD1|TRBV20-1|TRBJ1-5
TGCAGTGCTAGTCTCGGACAGGACGAGGGGCCCCAGCATTTT
CSASLGQDEGPQHF
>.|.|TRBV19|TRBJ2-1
TGTGCCAGTACCCCCCGGGGGTATCCCTACAATGAGCAGTTCTTC
CASTPRGYPYNEQFF
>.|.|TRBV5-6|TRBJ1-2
TGTGCCAGCAGCTTGTACCGACAGGTGAGCTATGGCTACACCTTC
CASSLYRQVSYGYTF
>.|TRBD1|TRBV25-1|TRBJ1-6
TGTGCCAGCAGTGGGAGACAGGGGTTACCCCTCCACTTT
CASSGRQGLPLHF
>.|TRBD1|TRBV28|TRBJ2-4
TGTGCCAGCAGTTCCCTCACCGGGACAGGCGGAAACATTCAGTACTTC
CASSSLTGTGGNIQYF
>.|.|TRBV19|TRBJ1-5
TGTGCCAGTAGTGACGGGAAAAATCAGCCCCAGCATTTT
CASSDGKNQPQHF
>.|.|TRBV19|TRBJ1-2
TGTGCCAGTAGTGAAAGGACAGCAGGTGGCTACACCTTC
CASSERTAGGYTF